One and the same sample provided the 27 T cell receptor beta chains below, sequenced in a study of quantifying T cell responses using KT2 cells (dated by TCRdb to 2017 to 2019). A note on the overall study: RNA was DNase-treated and reverse transcribed with TCR alpha and beta constant-region primers, mostly using SuperScript III.

The method was UMI-ligation and nested PCR. Instrument used: Illumina MiSeq. Using T4 RNA ligase 1, a single-stranded oligonucleotide bearing the Illumina SP2 sequence plus a UMI was ligated onto the 3' end of the cDNA. PCR1 consisted of around 4 cycles (98 degrees C 15 s, 69 degrees C 30 s, 72 degrees C 40 s), and for the beta primer an equimolar mix of RC1.1 and RC1.2 was used to cover TRBC1 and TRBC2. Using fastp trimming at Q25 and MiXCR clonotype assembly, TCRdb reanalyzed the public sequencing data and kept in-frame beta chains. Each CDR3 protein gets just one entry, which takes the most common genes and DNA from the rows behind it. The sample table shows approximately 46,000 distinct CDR3 sequences, and under 14% are seen once. The ten largest clones take up about 9.4% of the sample. Sequencing used PBMCs spiked with cells of the T cell clone KT2. Receptors originate from a human donor.

This clonotype was seen a handful of times. This sequence joins TRBV24-1 and TRBJ2-1; 9 nucleotides match TRBD1. Looked up from germline, CDR1 is KGHDR and CDR2 is SFDVKD. This CDR3 spans 16 amino acids. V gave up 5 bases and J gave up 5 bases; unmatched junction bases: 9. Written as DNA, the CDR3 is TGTGCCACCAGTGGAAACCTCGGGACAGGGAACAATGAGCAGTTCTTC. It codes for CATSGNLGTGNNEQFF.

This clonotype is termed medium-sized. The chain uses TRBV27 and TRBJ2-2, with 14 bases fitting TRBD2. Germline-derived CDR1 and CDR2 are MNHEY and SMNVEV (reference sequence). Trimming took 7 bases from V and 7 from J; bases not matched to a gene: 5. This CDR3 spans 15 amino acids. CDR3 sequence (DNA): TGTGCCAGCACGCGGACTAGCGGGGGGCTCGGGGAGCTGTTTTTT. Its translation: CASTRTSGGLGELFF.

This chain links TRBV13 with TRBJ1-1; 9 nucleotides match TRBD1. Germline CDR1 and CDR2: PRHDT and FYEKMQ (reference sequence). This CDR3 spans 14 amino acids. The trim removed 7 bases at V and 5 bases at J, leaving 8 bases unmatched. CDR3 protein: CASTRTGVLTEAFF. CDR3 coding DNA: TGTGCCAGCACCCGGACAGGGGTCTTGACTGAAGCTTTCTTT.

This clonotype was seen at least ten times. The chain combines TRBV7-6 with TRBJ2-7; D possibly corresponds to TRBD2 (5 bases). The ends were cut back, 2 bases at V and 3 bases at J, with 8 bases in the middle. This CDR3 is built from 13 residues. Germline V CDR1 and CDR2: SGHVS, FNYEAQ. The CDR3 DNA reads TGTGCCAGCAGCTTAACCGGGGACTACGAGCAGTACTTC. Its translation: CASSLTGDYEQYF.

The chain combines TRBV20-1 with TRBJ2-2, with 8 bases lining up with TRBD2. The CDR3 is made up of 17 amino acids. Germline V gives CDR1 DFQATT, CDR2 SNEGSKA (reference sequence). J was trimmed by 0 bases and V by 2 bases; bases with no gene match: 8. CDR3 in amino acids: CSARSPLAGPNTGELFF. CDR3 in DNA: TGCAGTGCTAGAAGTCCCTTAGCGGGACCGAACACCGGGGAGCTGTTTTTT.

This chain links TRBV13 with TRBJ2-7, with D hard to call. The CDR3 totals 14 residues. CDR1 is PRHDT, CDR2 FYEKMQ, per germline (reference sequence). Deletions cut 5 bases from V and 2 bases from J, with 13 bases between. The CDR3 sequence is CASSPARGAYEQYF. The CDR3 coding sequence is TGTGCCAGCAGCCCGGCTCGTGGTGCCTACGAGCAGTACTTC.

The chain recombines TRBV6-6 with TRBJ2-5; TRBD1 agrees at 8 bases. Trimming cost V 5 bases and J 5 bases; bases outside gene matches: 7. Germline V gives CDR1 MNHNY, CDR2 SVGAGI (reference sequence). The CDR3 covers 14 residues. The CDR3 DNA is TGTGCCAGCAGTCTCTCAGGGGGCGGGGAGACCCAGTACTTC. Protein product: CASSLSGGGETQYF.

The rearrangement uses TRBV9 and TRBJ1-3; tentative D call: TRBD1 (5 bases). The CDR3 length is 15 residues. Per germline, CDR1 SGDLS and CDR2 YYNGEE. Between the trimmed V and J ends, which lost 7 bases and 4 bases, there was a span of 18 bases. The CDR3 is CASGAGRIPGNTIYF. DNA for the CDR3: TGTGCCAGCGGGGCCGGACGAATCCCAGGAAACACCATATATTTT. Full variable domain (remainder filled in from reference TRBV9 and TRBJ1-3): DSGVTQTPKHLITATGQRVTLRCSPRSGDLSVYWYQQSLDQGLQFLIQYYNGEERAKGNILERFSAQQFPDLHSELNLSSLELGDSALYFCASGAGRIPGNTIYFGEGSWLTVV.

Only a few counts were recorded for this clonotype. The rearrangement joins TRBV12-3 or TRBV12-4 to TRBJ1-4; D gene unclear. The CDR3 is 13 residues long. Trimming stripped 8 bases from V and 8 bases from J, with 15 bases between. Here the CDR3 reads CASRTAATEKLFF. In DNA form, the CDR3 reads TGTGCCAGCCGGACTGCAGCGACCGAAAAACTGTTTTTT.

The chain employs TRBV29-1 and TRBJ2-1; the D is unclear. CDR3 size: 10 residues. Trimming took off 4 bases at V and 9 bases at J, with 7 bases between the two ends. Germline V gives CDR1 SQVTM, CDR2 ANQGSEA. The DNA for the CDR3 is TGCAGCGTTGCTGAGCTTGAGCAGTTCTTC. This sequence encodes CSVAELEQFF.

The chain couples TRBV30 to TRBJ2-1; unclear D gene. CDR1 is GTSNPN and CDR2 is SVGIG in the germline V gene (reference sequence). Between the trimmed V and J ends, which lost 2 bases and 6 bases, there was a span of 11 bases. The CDR3 is made up of 13 amino acids. CDR3 protein: CAWSRAVVNEQFF. The CDR3 DNA follows: TGTGCCTGGAGTCGGGCAGTCGTCAATGAGCAGTTCTTC.

In its sample, this clonotype was seen many times. This chain uses TRBV12-3 or TRBV12-4 with TRBJ1-1; 9 positions match TRBD1. The junction had 6 bases not matched to a gene; V was cut back by 5 bases and J by 2 bases. The CDR3 covers 15 residues. The CDR3 loop is CASSPQTGGNTEAFF. The CDR3 DNA sequence: TGTGCCAGCAGTCCCCAGACAGGGGGAAACACTGAAGCTTTCTTT.

As regards this clonotype: One junction end does not reproduce the germline sequence, and a read error may be involved. The rearrangement links TRBV4-2 to TRBJ1-2; a possible D gene is TRBD1 (6 bases). Germline CDR1 LGHNA, CDR2 YNFKEQ. The CDR3 has 16 residues. CDR3: CASSQLLLRDNYGHTF. The CDR3, as DNA: TGTGCCAGCAGCCAATTGCTCCTCCGGGACAACTATGGCCACACCTTC.

The J gene is TRBJ2-7, the V gene TRBV27, with a tentative D call TRBD1 (5 bases). There are 13 residues in the CDR3. Germline V gene data show CDR1 as MNHEY and CDR2 as SMNVEV (reference sequence). V was clipped by 10 bases and J by 3 bases, with 16 bases between them. Written as DNA, the CDR3 is TGTGCCAACGCTAAGGGGAAGGACTACGAGCAGTACTTC. It codes for CANAKGKDYEQYF.

This clonotype was counted a few times. V and J are TRBV3-1 and TRBJ2-7; 7 positions agree with TRBD2. Trimming took 1 base from V and 5 from J; bases not matched to a gene: 5. This CDR3 has 14 residues. Germline loops: CDR1 LGHDT, CDR2 YNNKEL (reference sequence). The CDR3 nucleotides read TGTGCCAGCAGCCAAGCTAGGACTAGAAACGAGCAGTACTTC. It is translated as CASSQARTRNEQYF.

This clonotype was detected only a few times. The chain has TRBV3-1 and TRBJ2-1; 9 nucleotides align to TRBD1. Germline CDR1 LGHDT, CDR2 YNNKEL (reference sequence). V was clipped by 4 bases and J by 3 bases; unmatched bases: 4. This CDR3 has 15 residues. The CDR3 protein is CASSLGQGGYNEQFF. DNA for the CDR3: TGTGCCAGCAGCCTGGGACAGGGAGGCTACAATGAGCAGTTCTTC.

In this sample, this clonotype turned up many times. The chain uses TRBV20-1 and TRBJ2-7; perhaps TRBD2 as D (6 bases). The CDR3 contains 14 residues. The ends were cut back, 4 bases at V and 7 bases at J, with 20 bases in the middle. Germline CDR1 reads DFQATT; CDR2 reads SNEGSKA (reference sequence). CDR3 nucleotides: TGCAGTGCTATGGTGGGAGGTACATCTCGGGAGCAGTACTTC. It specifies CSAMVGGTSREQYF.

In its sample, this clonotype was seen many times. The chain joins TRBV20-1 to TRBJ2-1; 12 bases are shared with TRBD2. The germline CDR1 and CDR2 sequences are DFQATT and SNEGSKA (reference sequence). With V trimmed by 3 bases and J by 9 bases, 12 bases remained unmatched. CDR3 length: 16 residues. This CDR3 is CSASAVRTSGIGEQFF. For the CDR3, the DNA is TGCAGTGCTAGCGCGGTGAGGACTAGCGGGATTGGTGAGCAGTTCTTC.

The chain carries TRBV19 and TRBJ2-1, with a weak D call TRBD2 (6 bases). The CDR3 loop spans 16 amino acids. Per the germline V gene, CDR1 is LNHDA and CDR2 is SQIVND (reference sequence). Trimming pared 4 bases from V and 1 base from J, leaving 14 bases between. CDR3 sequence reads: CASSTPEGPSYNEQFF. CDR3 coding DNA: TGTGCCAGTAGTACCCCGGAGGGCCCGTCCTACAATGAGCAGTTCTTC.

V usage is TRBV4-1 and J usage is TRBJ2-7; 11 bases line up with TRBD1. V lost 4 bases and J lost 7; bases outside the gene matches: 9. The CDR3 runs 15 residues. Germline V CDR1 and CDR2: MGHRA, YSYEKL. Here the CDR3 DNA reads TGCGCCAGCAGCCCTCCGGGACAGGGGGTTGGTGAGCAGTACTTC. Translation gives CASSPPGQGVGEQYF.

This clonotype appeared many times. The chain joins TRBV20-1 to TRBJ1-1; D perhaps matches TRBD1 (5 bases). The V and J ends lost 0 bases and 2 bases respectively, with 7 bases between them. The CDR3 runs to 13 residues. CDR1 and CDR2 from the germline V gene are DFQATT and SNEGSKA (reference sequence). For the CDR3, the DNA is TGCAGTGCTAGAGATAGGGGTAACACTGAAGCTTTCTTT. As protein: CSARDRGNTEAFF.

This clonotype was detected ten times or more. This chain connects TRBV10-3 to TRBJ2-7; D is unclear. Germline CDR1 reads ENHRY; CDR2 reads SYGVKD. The V end was cut by 3 bases, the J end by 3 bases, with 15 bases between. The CDR3 consists of 15 residues. The CDR3 bases are TGTGCCATCAGTGATGGTGGGCAGGCCGTCTACGAGCAGTACTTC. Protein sequence: CAISDGGQAVYEQYF.

About this clonotype itself: It may be a read error: a sequence one base away is much more abundant. CDR3 sequence reads: CASRQRWGAGSHNEQFF. The DNA for the CDR3 is TGTGCCAGCAGACAAAGATGGGGGGCGGGATCACACAATGAGCAGTTCTTC. V is TRBV14 and J is TRBJ2-1, with D perhaps being TRBD1 or TRBD2 (6 bases each). V lost 6 bases, J lost 5 bases, and 23 bases lay in between. Germline lookup yields CDR1 SGHDN and CDR2 FVKESK. The CDR3 is made up of 17 amino acids. Combining the CDR3 with reference TRBV14 and TRBJ2-1 gives the whole variable domain EAGVTQFPSHSVIEKGQTVTLRCDPISGHDNLYWYRRVMGKEIKFLLHFVKESKQDESGMPNNRFLAERTGGTYSTLKVQPAELEDSGVYFCASRQRWGAGSHNEQFFGPGTRLTVL.

This clonotype has more than one count but fewer than ten. The chain uses TRBV25-1 and TRBJ2-6; no clear D gene. The CDR3 is 12 amino acids. CDR1 and CDR2 from the germline V gene are MGHDK and SYGVNS. CDR3: CGTASGANVLTF. In DNA form, the CDR3 reads TGTGGAACAGCATCTGGGGCCAACGTCCTGACTTTC.

This clonotype was seen more than once but under ten times. CDR3 nucleotide sequence: TGCGCCAGCAGCACGACAGGCGCAGATACGCAGTATTTT. Residues: CASSTTGADTQYF. The chain is built from TRBV5-1 and TRBJ2-3; D possibly corresponds to TRBD1 (6 bases). In germline, CDR1 is SGHRS, CDR2 YFSETQ. The CDR3 is made up of 13 amino acids. The germline V and J ends were trimmed by 4 bases and 4 bases, with 10 bases remaining between them.

CDR3 nucleotide sequence: TGTGCCACCATCCAGGGAGAGGAGCAGTTCTTC. Protein sequence: CATIQGEEQFF. V usage is TRBV24-1 and J usage is TRBJ2-1; D may be TRBD1 or TRBD2 (5 bases each). Trimming removed 8 bases at V and 10 bases at J, with 11 bases between. The CDR3 length is 11 residues. Germline assignment: CDR1 KGHDR and CDR2 SFDVKD.

This clonotype was observed a handful of times. The chain employs TRBV9 and TRBJ2-2; TRBD1 matches 11 bases. The CDR3 length is 15 residues. V dropped 4 bases and J dropped 3; count of bases not matched to a gene: 2. CDR1 and CDR2 from the germline V gene are SGDLS and YYNGEE. As DNA, the CDR3 is TGTGCCAGCAGCCTGGGACAGGGGGACACCGGGGAGCTGTTTTTT. It yields the protein CASSLGQGDTGELFF. The full variable domain, its missing parts supplied by reference TRBV9 and TRBJ2-2, is DSGVTQTPKHLITATGQRVTLRCSPRSGDLSVYWYQQSLDQGLQFLIQYYNGEERAKGNILERFSAQQFPDLHSELNLSSLELGDSALYFCASSLGQGDTGELFFGEGSRLTVL.